The clone carrying this T cell receptor (beta chain) occurred a few times. The data belong to a study of blood T cell repertoires in COVID-19. Whole-study context: PBMCs, B-cell-depleted T cells, or T cells provided the cDNA or gDNA that made up the material.

Assay used: immunoSEQ multiplex PCR; TCRdb lists only in-frame clones, some missing. Among 130,000 to 150,000 clones listed, roughly 79% were seen once. V dropped 0 bases and J dropped 5 bases, with 13 bases sitting between them. CDR1 and CDR2 (germline): MGHRA, YSYEKL. The CDR3 consists of 15 residues. The V call is TRBV4-1, the J call TRBJ1-2; no clear D gene. The clonotype was recovered from a human donor with acute or convalescent COVID-19. The donor label of this sample is uncertain. Sequencing used peripheral blood. DNA for the CDR3: TGCGCCAGCAGCCAAGATCCGGTAGGGAGGTATGGCTACACCTTC. Encoded protein: CASSQDPVGRYGYTF.